One and the same sample provided the 11 T cell receptor beta chains below, sequenced in a study of blood T cell repertoires in COVID-19. The assay was immunoSEQ multiplex PCR, and TCRdb's table has in-frame clones only and misses some. The table records about 150,000 clones, around 85% of them present only once. The material sequenced was peripheral blood. These TCRs come from a man in his 60s with COVID-19, enrolled during active disease.

The chain recombines TRBV5-6 with TRBJ2-1; the match to TRBD2 covers 8 bases. CDR1 is SGHDT, CDR2 YYEEEE, per germline. Losses at the gene ends were 0 bases for V and 5 bases for J; bases not matched to a gene: 10. There are 17 residues in the CDR3. The CDR3 region has the DNA TGTGCCAGCAGCTTGGTTATAGGGACTAGTCTCAACAATGAGCAGTTCTTC. Encoded protein: CASSLVIGTSLNNEQFF.

This chain uses TRBV5-8 with TRBJ2-7; TRBD2 matches 10 bases. J gave up 5 bases and V 3 bases, and 8 bases lay outside the gene matches. Germline CDR1 reads SGHTS; CDR2 reads YDEGEE. The CDR3 is made up of 15 amino acids. The CDR3 sequence: CASSSTPSGRNEQYF. The CDR3 bases are TGTGCCAGCAGCTCCACCCCTAGCGGGAGAAACGAGCAGTACTTC.

V gene TRBV5-1 combines with J gene TRBJ1-5; 8 bases line up with TRBD1. The V gene's germline CDR1 is SGHRS and CDR2 YFSETQ. There are 15 residues in the CDR3. The J segment lost 5 bases and the V segment lost 4 bases, leaving 8 bases of the junction unmatched. The CDR3 coding sequence is TGCGCCAGCAGCCCAGGGACAGGAAGTTATCAGCCCCAGCATTTT. Protein: CASSPGTGSYQPQHF. The whole variable domain, remainder taken from reference TRBV5-1 and TRBJ1-5, is KAGVTQTPRYLIKTRGQQVTLSCSPISGHRSVSWYQQTPGQGLQFLFEYFSETQRNKGNFPGRFSGRQFSNSRSEMNVSTLELGDSALYLCASSPGTGSYQPQHFGDGTRLSIL.

The CDR3 DNA reads TGTGCCACCAGCAGAGCAGTGGGCGGAGGATACACCGGGGAGCTGTTTTTT. Translated: CATSRAVGGGYTGELFF. This sequence joins TRBV15 and TRBJ2-2, with a tentative D call TRBD2 (5 bases). Germline CDR1 is LNHNV and CDR2 is YYDKDF (reference sequence). V lost 1 base and J lost 3, with 15 bases in between. This CDR3 contains 17 residues. Based on the CDR3 plus reference TRBV15 and TRBJ2-2, the full variable domain is DAMVIQNPRYQVTQFGKPVTLSCSQTLNHNVMYWYQQKSSQAPKLLFHYYDKDFNNEADTPDNFQSRRPNTSFCFLDIRSPGLGDTAMYLCATSRAVGGGYTGELFFGEGSRLTVL.

The chain has TRBV20-1 and TRBJ1-4; 7 bases are shared with TRBD1. The germline gives CDR1 DFQATT, CDR2 SNEGSKA (reference sequence). The CDR3 is 10 residues long. Trimming at V came to 7 bases and at J to 17 bases, leaving 10 bases not matched to a gene. The CDR3 region is CSVMRDRAFF. As DNA, the CDR3 is TGCAGTGTGATGCGTGACAGGGCATTTTTT.

This chain uses TRBV11-3 with TRBJ1-5; perhaps TRBD1 as D (5 bases). There are 13 residues in the CDR3. Trimming cost V 2 bases and J 15 bases, with 17 bases left between them. Germline assignment: CDR1 SGHNT and CDR2 YENEEA. The CDR3 nucleotides are TGTGCCAGCAGCTTAAATGGGGCCTCCAGGAGGCATTTT. It specifies CASSLNGASRRHF.

This rearrangement joins TRBV30 to TRBJ1-2; D is uncertain. The CDR3 sequence is 13 residues long. V lost 5 bases to trimming and J lost 7 bases, with 17 bases between them. Germline CDR1 and CDR2: GTSNPN and SVGIG (reference sequence). CDR3 protein: CAWGLGPSGGYTF. Here the CDR3 DNA reads TGTGCCTGGGGGCTCGGTCCGAGCGGTGGCTACACCTTC.

The gene calls are TRBV7-8 and TRBJ2-3, with 8 bases aligning to TRBD2. The CDR3 totals 15 residues. Germline-derived CDR1 and CDR2 are SGHVS and FQNEAQ. The V and J ends lost 3 bases and 4 bases, in that order; junction bases with no gene match: 6. The CDR3 DNA sequence: TGTGCCAGCAGCTTCACGCGGGGGGCCGCAGATACGCAGTATTTT. Its translation: CASSFTRGAADTQYF.

V is TRBV24-1 and J is TRBJ2-1; 12 bases line up with TRBD2. The CDR3 totals 13 residues. Germline lookup yields CDR1 KGHDR and CDR2 SFDVKD. Unmatched junction bases numbered 2, after V lost 7 bases and J lost 8 bases. The CDR3 spells CATRTSGGHEQFF. In DNA form, the CDR3 reads TGTGCCACCAGGACTAGCGGGGGCCATGAGCAGTTCTTC.

This sequence joins TRBV3-1 (or the pseudogene TRBV3-2) and TRBJ1-5, with D uncertain. CDR1 is LGHDT, CDR2 YNNKEL, per germline (reference sequence). This CDR3 region has 13 residues. The germline V and J ends were trimmed by 0 bases and 6 bases, with 6 bases remaining between them. The CDR3 here is CASSQDFGQPQHF. The CDR3 coding sequence is TGTGCCAGCAGCCAAGACTTCGGTCAGCCCCAGCATTTT.

The chain joins TRBV4-3 to TRBJ2-7; D is possibly TRBD2 (6 bases). This CDR3 spans 16 amino acids. The germline CDR1 and CDR2 sequences are LGHNA and YSLEER. Trimming shortened V by 1 base and J by 2 bases, and 15 bases separated the two germline ends. CDR3 sequence (DNA): TGCGCCAGCAGCCAAGTTCCAGCGGGTGCCCCCTACGAGCAGTACTTC. It translates to CASSQVPAGAPYEQYF.